One sample yielded the 25 T cell receptor beta chains listed below, sequenced in a study of CD8 T cells in ankylosing spondylitis (dated by TCRdb to about 2017). The protocol used for the library was 5' RACE. These reads were obtained on an Illumina HiSeq 2500. TCRdb redid the processing of the public reads, applying fastp at Q25 and MiXCR, and retained in-frame beta chains. Each record represents a unique CDR3 protein, reported with the most common genes and DNA among its rows. This sample gives fewer than 200,000 distinct CDR3 sequences in total; around a sixth of them show up just once. Around 4.1% of the sample goes to the ten largest clones. The sequenced sample was blood, either unsorted or a sorted T cell fraction (not recorded which). These receptors were collected from a male donor aged 5-29 years with ankylosing spondylitis or in good health (not recorded which). Donor details come from another sample of the same person, matched by shared clones.

The gene calls are TRBV15 and TRBJ2-1; TRBD2 matches at 9 bases. The CDR3 is made up of 14 amino acids. Germline V gene data show CDR1 as LNHNV and CDR2 as YYDKDF (reference sequence). The ends lost 1 base at V and 12 bases at J; junction bases unmatched: 7. The CDR3 loop is CATSRVQLAGPQFF. CDR3 DNA: TGTGCCACCAGCAGAGTGCAACTAGCGGGCCCGCAGTTCTTC.

The chain uses TRBV6-6 and TRBJ2-7, with 8 bases aligning to TRBD2. The trim removed 0 bases at V and 6 bases at J, leaving 7 bases unmatched. The germline gives CDR1 MNHNY, CDR2 SVGAGI (reference sequence). The CDR3 sequence is 15 residues long. For the CDR3, the DNA is TGTGCCAGCAGTTACTCTCAAGGACTAGCAGGCGAGCAGTACGTC. Translating gives CASSYSQGLAGEQYV.

This clonotype was detected ten times or more. This chain uses TRBV5-5 with TRBJ2-7, with D maybe TRBD2 (6 bases). Germline CDR1 and CDR2: SGHKS and YYEKEE (reference sequence). The ends were cut back, 2 bases at V and 3 bases at J, with 18 bases in the middle. CDR3 length equals 16 residues. The CDR3 coding sequence is TGTGCCAGCAGCTTTTCACCGGGCATCGGGAGCTACGAGCAGTACTTC. This gives the protein CASSFSPGIGSYEQYF.

The table lists this clonotype with many counts. The chain joins TRBV12-3 or TRBV12-4 to TRBJ2-7; no clear D. The length of the CDR3 is 12 residues. Trimming left V 6 bases short and J 6 bases short, with 12 bases between. The CDR3 coding sequence is TGTGCCAGCAGGGGGTACGCGTCCGAGCAGTACTTC. The encoded protein is CASRGYASEQYF.

This clonotype was seen ten or more times. DNA of the CDR3: TGTGCCAGCAGCTTGCCGGCTCAAGAGACCCAGTACTTC. Protein sequence: CASSLPAQETQYF. The chain links TRBV5-5 to TRBJ2-5; D unresolved. The V gene's germline CDR1 is SGHKS and CDR2 YYEKEE (reference sequence). CDR3 length: 13 amino acids. V was pared by 1 base and J by 2 bases, with 6 bases between.

This clonotype came up many times. The chain uses TRBV5-6 and TRBJ1-1, with unresolved D. There are 16 residues in the CDR3. V lost 4 bases and J lost 0, with 16 bases in between. Germline V lookup: CDR1 SGHDT, CDR2 YYEEEE. CDR3 loop: CASSLRGVTLNTEAFF. The CDR3, as DNA: TGTGCCAGCAGCCTACGAGGCGTCACCTTGAACACTGAAGCTTTCTTT.

This clonotype was seen many times. This rearrangement joins TRBV7-8 to TRBJ2-1, with D maybe TRBD2 (6 bases). Trimming took 3 bases from V and 7 from J, leaving 16 bases between them. The CDR3 is 15 residues long. Germline CDR1 reads SGHVS; CDR2 reads FQNEAQ. This chain's CDR3 is CASSLVGGKWNEQFF. The CDR3 DNA is TGTGCCAGCAGCTTGGTGGGGGGAAAGTGGAATGAGCAGTTCTTC.

This clonotype was seen repeatedly, ten times or more. V gene TRBV7-2 combines with J gene TRBJ2-2; no clear D. The V and J ends lost 6 bases and 6 bases respectively, with 5 bases between them. The germline gives CDR1 SGHTA, CDR2 FQGNSA. The CDR3 is 11 amino acids. The CDR3 protein is CASSAAGELFF. The CDR3 nucleotides are TGTGCCAGCAGTGCGGCCGGGGAGCTGTTTTTT.

The gene calls are TRBV12-3 or TRBV12-4 and TRBJ2-7; tentatively, D is TRBD2 (6 bases). The CDR3 covers 15 residues. Trimming removed 5 bases from V and 0 bases from J, with 14 bases in between. The CDR3 DNA sequence: TGTGCCAGCAGTCTCGGGACTGTAAGCTCCTACGAGCAGTACTTC. This encodes CASSLGTVSSYEQYF.

This clonotype was seen many times. The CDR3 protein is CSASPTSGRASYEQYF. CDR3 nucleotide sequence: TGCAGTGCTAGCCCTACTAGCGGGAGGGCCAGTTACGAGCAGTACTTC. The chain couples TRBV20-1 to TRBJ2-7; 13 positions match TRBD2. This CDR3 region has 16 residues. V shed 3 bases, J shed 4 bases, and the junction held 9 bases outside the gene matches. Germline V gene lookup returns CDR1 DFQATT and CDR2 SNEGSKA (reference sequence).

This clonotype showed up many times. J is TRBJ2-2 and V is TRBV7-6, with D uncertain. Germline values: CDR1 SGHVS, CDR2 FNYEAQ. The CDR3 is 13 amino acids. Trimming stripped 10 bases from V and 6 bases from J, with 15 bases between. CDR3 in amino acids: CATRPSPAGELFF. CDR3 nucleotide sequence: TGTGCCACTCGTCCGTCCCCGGCCGGGGAGCTGTTTTTT.

The sample holds many counts of this clonotype. CDR3 sequence: CSAGGPGGAVDTQYF. Written as DNA, the CDR3 is TGCAGTGCTGGGGGGCCAGGGGGCGCGGTAGATACGCAGTATTTT. The chain couples TRBV20-1 to TRBJ2-3, with 8 bases lining up with TRBD1. The germline gives CDR1 DFQATT, CDR2 SNEGSKA (reference sequence). The CDR3 is 15 residues long. The ends lost 5 bases at V and 5 bases at J; junction bases unmatched: 12.

This clonotype was counted at least ten times. V gene TRBV20-1 combines with J gene TRBJ2-6; D perhaps matches TRBD2 (6 bases). CDR1 and CDR2 from the germline V gene are DFQATT and SNEGSKA (reference sequence). The germline V and J ends were trimmed by 0 bases and 2 bases, with 11 bases remaining between them. The CDR3 totals 16 residues. The CDR3 loop reads CSAREVGGTGANVLTF. The CDR3 DNA follows: TGCAGTGCTAGAGAGGTTGGGGGGACTGGGGCCAACGTCCTGACTTTC.

This clonotype was picked up many times. The chain employs TRBV29-1 and TRBJ1-4, with TRBD1 as a possible D gene (5 bases). CDR1 and CDR2 from the germline V gene are SQVTM and ANQGSEA. V lost 5 bases, J lost 8 bases, and 12 bases lay in between. The CDR3 contains 12 residues. CDR3 loop: CSVRTPFEKLFF. CDR3 bases: TGCAGCGTTCGGACACCCTTCGAAAAACTGTTTTTT.

This clonotype has a count of ten or more. The V and J genes are TRBV29-1 and TRBJ2-5; 11 nucleotides match TRBD2. The CDR3 is 13 residues long. Germline V gene sequence: CDR1 SQVTM, CDR2 ANQGSEA. V dropped 7 bases and J dropped 5; count of bases not matched to a gene: 6. The CDR3 is CSEGLAGGETQYF. In DNA form, the CDR3 reads TGCAGCGAGGGGCTAGCGGGAGGTGAGACCCAGTACTTC. The variable domain in full, with the rest retrieved from reference TRBV29-1 and TRBJ2-5, is SAVISQKPSRDICQRGTSLTIQCQVDSQVTMMFWYRQQPGQSLTLIATANQGSEATYESGFVIDKFPISRPNLTFSTLTVSNMSPEDSSIYLCSEGLAGGETQYFGPGTRLLVL.

V gene TRBV10-3 combines with J gene TRBJ2-7; D is ambiguous. CDR1 ENHRY and CDR2 SYGVKD come from the germline V gene. The V and J ends lost 0 bases and 2 bases respectively, with 14 bases between them. CDR3 length: 16 residues. The CDR3 loop is CAISESPSAGPYEQYV. CDR3 in DNA: TGTGCCATCAGTGAGTCGCCCTCGGCAGGACCCTACGAGCAGTACGTC.

With respect to this clonotype: A clone one base away is much larger, so this may be a read error. This sequence joins TRBV5-6 and TRBJ1-2; D is perhaps TRBD1 (5 bases). Germline CDR1 SGHDT, CDR2 YYEEEE. This CDR3 spans 11 amino acids. The CDR3 region has the DNA TGTGCCAGCAGCCGGGACTATGGCTACCCCTTC. Protein sequence: CASSRDYGYPF.

This clonotype has a count of ten or more. The chain combines TRBV28 with TRBJ2-3; D may be TRBD2 (6 bases). CDR1 MDHEN and CDR2 SYDVKM come from the germline V gene. The V end lost 8 bases, the J end lost 3 bases, and 18 bases lay between the germline ends. The length of the CDR3 is 15 residues. Here the CDR3 DNA reads TGTGCCAGCCAGTTTGCGGCAGGGAGGACAGATACGCAGTATTTT. The encoded protein is CASQFAAGRTDTQYF.

There are many counts of this clonotype. The chain carries TRBV20-1 and TRBJ1-3; the D is unclear. Trimming removed 0 bases from V and 3 bases from J, with 15 bases in between. The CDR3 is made up of 16 amino acids. CDR1 is DFQATT, CDR2 SNEGSKA, per germline (reference sequence). The CDR3 loop is CSARDHSGQLGNTIYF. The CDR3 bases are TGCAGTGCTAGAGATCATTCGGGCCAGCTTGGAAACACCATATATTTT.

The table lists this clonotype with many counts. The gene calls are TRBV7-8 and TRBJ2-2, with TRBD2 matching 8 bases. J gave up 8 bases and V 4 bases, and 9 bases lay outside the gene matches. The CDR3 covers 15 residues. The germline CDR1 and CDR2 sequences are SGHVS and FQNEAQ. The CDR3 loop is CASSSSGPGVGELFF. The DNA of the CDR3 is TGTGCCAGCAGCTCTAGCGGGCCGGGAGTGGGGGAGCTGTTTTTT.

At least ten counts were recorded for this clonotype. V and J are TRBV7-2 and TRBJ2-3; 9 bases match TRBD2. The CDR3 extends over 14 amino acids. J was trimmed by 6 bases and V by 2 bases; bases with no gene match: 3. Germline-derived CDR1 and CDR2 are SGHTA and FQGNSA. DNA for the CDR3: TGTGCCAGCAGCTTATACCTAGCGGGGGATACGCAGTATTTT. It is translated as CASSLYLAGDTQYF.

There are many counts of this clonotype. The chain recombines TRBV7-9 with TRBJ2-5; D is possibly TRBD1 or TRBD2 (5 bases each). The CDR3 is 13 amino acids. V was clipped by 6 bases and J by 5 bases, with 13 bases between them. Germline CDR1 reads SEHNR; CDR2 reads FQNEAQ (reference sequence). The CDR3, as DNA: TGTGCCAGCAGTCGGGGCAGTAGTGAGACCCAGTACTTC. Protein: CASSRGSSETQYF.

The table lists this clonotype with many counts. This rearrangement joins TRBV7-9 to TRBJ2-7; 13 nucleotides align to TRBD2. V lost 5 bases to trimming and J lost 4 bases; unmatched junction nucleotides: 2. Germline loops: CDR1 SEHNR, CDR2 FQNEAQ (reference sequence). This CDR3 has 14 residues. CDR3 region: CASSRLAGGYEQYV. In DNA, the CDR3 is TGTGCCAGCAGCCGACTAGCGGGAGGTTACGAGCAGTACGTC.

This clonotype was recorded many times. The chain links TRBV24-1 to TRBJ2-1; 8 bases map to TRBD1. CDR3 length: 16 residues. Germline CDR1 and CDR2: KGHDR and SFDVKD. V shed 7 bases and J 4 bases; nucleotides not matched to a gene: 11. CDR3 coding DNA: TGTGCCACCAGCGAGACCGGGACAGGAATTTACAATGAGCAGTTCTTC. It specifies CATSETGTGIYNEQFF.

This clonotype was counted ten times or more. This rearrangement joins TRBV5-6 to TRBJ1-5; D remains unclear. Germline V gene lookup returns CDR1 SGHDT and CDR2 YYEEEE. Trimming took off 4 bases at V and 7 bases at J, with 15 bases between the two ends. The CDR3 sequence is 14 residues long. For the CDR3, the DNA is TGTGCCAGCAGCGCGGCCGCATCGGGCCAGCCCCAGCATTTT. This translates into CASSAAASGQPQHF.